The T cell receptor (beta chain) under discussion was sequenced for a study of a mutant IDH1 vaccine in newly diagnosed glioma. Some clones are missing from TCRdb's copy, which holds only in-frame ones; the method was immunoSEQ multiplex PCR. The repertoire consists of tens of thousands of clones, with around 82% occurring once and the leading ten covering approximately 2.8%. V gave up 6 bases and J gave up 1 base, with 12 bases separating them. Germline V gene lookup returns CDR1 LNHDA and CDR2 SQIVND (reference sequence). The CDR3 totals 15 residues. As for this clone: Its antigen is as yet unknown.

Described time point: week 5, during vaccination. A single vaccine dose contained 300 ug of mutant IDH1 20-mer peptide, and topical imiquimod was used with it. This rearrangement joins TRBV19 to TRBJ1-4; possible D gene TRBD1, 5 bases. The sample consisted of PBMCs, taken from a glioma patient whose treatment included an IDH1 peptide vaccine. This TCR was sampled from a young woman with glioma. Some clones in this sample may be carry-over from other donors' samples. This chain's CDR3 is CASRQSGITNEKLFF. CDR3 coding DNA: TGTGCCAGTAGACAATCAGGGATAACTAATGAAAAACTGTTTTTT.